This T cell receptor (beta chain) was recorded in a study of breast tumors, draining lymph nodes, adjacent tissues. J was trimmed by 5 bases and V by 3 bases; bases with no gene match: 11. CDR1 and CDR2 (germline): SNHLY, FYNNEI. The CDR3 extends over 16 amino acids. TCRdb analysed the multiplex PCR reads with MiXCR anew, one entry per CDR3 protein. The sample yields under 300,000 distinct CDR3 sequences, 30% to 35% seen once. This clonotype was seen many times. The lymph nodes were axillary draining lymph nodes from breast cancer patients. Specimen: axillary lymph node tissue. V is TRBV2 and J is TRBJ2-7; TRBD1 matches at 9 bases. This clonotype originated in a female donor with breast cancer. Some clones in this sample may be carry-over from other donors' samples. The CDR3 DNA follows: TGTGCCAGCAGTGAGAGAGGGACAGGGTCAATCCACGAGCAGTACTTC. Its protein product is CASSERGTGSIHEQYF.